This is a list of T cell receptor beta chains from one sample in a study of T cell responses to AZD1222 COVID-19 vaccine. Libraries were prepared by immunoSEQ multiplex PCR; TCRdb keeps only in-frame clonotypes and omits some of them. Among approximately 150,000 clones listed, 91% were seen once. Sequencing used peripheral blood, obtained 28 days after the second AZD1222 dose. The source is an adult who received the AZD1222 COVID-19 vaccine. Each CDR3 is given with its conserved first and last residue. Each record gives: clone size, V gene, CDR3 length, J gene, CDR3 protein. The listing skips clone size in some rows; elsewhere it reads once, few, many or a size class.

.	TRBV30	13	TRBJ2-7	CAWTRGSPYEQYF
.	TRBV11-3	14	TRBJ1-4	CASSTGGTNEKLFF
.	TRBV4-3	16	TRBJ2-1	CASSPGLAGEPREQFF
.	TRBV10-2	13	TRBJ2-7	CATTLAAAYEQYF
once	TRBV29-1	15	TRBJ1-4	CSASDRDATNEKLFF
.	TRBV5-1	14	TRBJ1-2	CASSLGTGRSGYTF
.	TRBV23-1	15	TRBJ1-1	CASSRGRGRGTEAFF
.	TRBV19	15	TRBJ2-1	CASSRGFNRYNEQFF
.	TRBV4-2	16	TRBJ1-2	CASSQGVGGASYGYTF
.	TRBV28	16	TRBJ2-7	CASSLPTGPLRGEQYF
.	TRBV4-1	15	TRBJ1-1	CASSRSDRPETEAFF
.	TRBV19	18	TRBJ1-2	CASSIFRGMKGREGGYTF
few	TRBV6-5	13	TRBJ1-6	CASAGQGNSPLHF
.	TRBV4-1	13	TRBJ2-2	CASSQVPTGELFF
.	TRBV7-9	17	TRBJ1-5	CASSLVGSIIGNQPQHF
once	TRBV30	13	TRBJ1-5	CAWADGVNQPQHF
.	TRBV2	15	TRBJ1-2	CASKHNMGGGYGYTF
.	TRBV11-3	15	TRBJ2-1	CASSLGGVSYNEQFF
.	TRBV5-1	14	TRBJ2-7	CASSFGDRAYEQYF
.	TRBV30	16	TRBJ1-2	CAWSLKYRARGYGYTF
.	TRBV9	18	TRBJ1-1	CASSVSSSAGVTDTEAFF
.	TRBV5-6	15	TRBJ1-5	CASSLGTALGQPQHF
.	TRBV6-2/TRBV6-3	18	TRBJ2-3	CASSYGGTSGGYTDTQYF
.	TRBV4-1	17	TRBJ1-6	CASSQVREQMTYSPLHF